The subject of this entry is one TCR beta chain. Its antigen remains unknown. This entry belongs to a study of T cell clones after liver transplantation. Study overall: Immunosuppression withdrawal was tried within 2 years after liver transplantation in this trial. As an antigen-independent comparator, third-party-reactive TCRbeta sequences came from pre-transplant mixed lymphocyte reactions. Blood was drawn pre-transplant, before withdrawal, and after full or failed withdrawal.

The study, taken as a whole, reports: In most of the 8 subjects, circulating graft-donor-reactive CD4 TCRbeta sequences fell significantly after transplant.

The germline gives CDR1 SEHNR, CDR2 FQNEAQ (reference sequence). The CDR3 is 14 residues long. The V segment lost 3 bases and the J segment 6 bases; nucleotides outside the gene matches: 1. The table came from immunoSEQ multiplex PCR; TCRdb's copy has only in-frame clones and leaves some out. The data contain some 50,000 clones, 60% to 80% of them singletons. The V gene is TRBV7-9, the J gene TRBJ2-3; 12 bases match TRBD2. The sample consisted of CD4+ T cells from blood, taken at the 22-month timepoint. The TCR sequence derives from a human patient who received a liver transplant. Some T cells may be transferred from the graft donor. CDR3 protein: CASSFLAGGDTQYF. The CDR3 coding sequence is TGTGCCAGCAGCTTCCTAGCGGGGGGGGATACGCAGTATTTT.